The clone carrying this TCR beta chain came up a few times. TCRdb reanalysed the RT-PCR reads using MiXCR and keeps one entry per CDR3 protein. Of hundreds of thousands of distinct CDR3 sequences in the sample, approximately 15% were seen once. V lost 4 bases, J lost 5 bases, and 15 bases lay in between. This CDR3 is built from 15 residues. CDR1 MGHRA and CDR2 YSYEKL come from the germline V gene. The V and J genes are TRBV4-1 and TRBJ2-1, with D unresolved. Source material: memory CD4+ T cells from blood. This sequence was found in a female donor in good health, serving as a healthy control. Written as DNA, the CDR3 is TGCGCCAGCAGCCTTACAGAGGAAGGGCACAATGAGCAGTTCTTC. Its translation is CASSLTEEGHNEQFF.